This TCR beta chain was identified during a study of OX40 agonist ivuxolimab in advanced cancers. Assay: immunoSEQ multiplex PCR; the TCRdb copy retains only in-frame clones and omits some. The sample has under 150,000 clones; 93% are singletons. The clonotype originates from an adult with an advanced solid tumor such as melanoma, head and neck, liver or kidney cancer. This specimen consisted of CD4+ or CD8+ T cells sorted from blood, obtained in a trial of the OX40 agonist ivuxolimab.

The CDR3 bases are TGTGCCAGCCGGACCAAGGGGTCGAACACTGAAGCTTTCTTT. As protein: CASRTKGSNTEAFF. The chain carries TRBV6-5 and TRBJ1-1, with a possible D match to TRBD1 (5 bases). V was clipped by 8 bases and J by 1 base, with 14 bases between them. The CDR3 contains 14 residues. Germline V gives CDR1 MNHEY, CDR2 SVGAGI.